The clone carrying this T cell receptor (beta chain) showed up many times. TCRdb passed the 5' RACE reads through MiXCR, listing each CDR3 protein once. The data contain some 77,000 distinct CDR3 sequences, approximately 15% of them seen just once; the ten biggest clones take up approximately 2.6%. Germline V lookup: CDR1 MNHNY, CDR2 SVGAGI (reference sequence). V lost 7 bases to trimming and J lost 5 bases; unmatched junction nucleotides: 8. The CDR3 is 14 residues long. This specimen comes from a study of early T cells in non-severe SARS-CoV-2 infection. The material sequenced was whole blood. The TCR sequence derives from an adult who was a healthcare worker with PCR-confirmed SARS-CoV-2 infection or an uninfected control (not recorded which). The V gene is TRBV6-6, the J gene TRBJ2-5; the match to TRBD1 covers 9 bases. This chain's CDR3 is CASTPTGGGETQYF. DNA of the CDR3: TGTGCCAGCACCCCCACAGGGGGCGGCGAGACCCAGTACTTC.